This T cell receptor beta chain was identified during a study of low-dose radiotherapy and immunotherapy resistance in tumors. About the study: Over 26 weeks, cohort 2 got 1 Gy every two weeks, reaching 13 Gy.

Trimming at V came to 5 bases and at J to 3 bases, leaving 8 bases not matched to a gene. The CDR3 extends over 15 amino acids. Germline lookup yields CDR1 MDHEN and CDR2 SYDVKM. Time point of the sample: after trial treatment. As for treatment: LDRT plus nivolumab, ipilimumab, low-dose cyclophosphamide and aspirin (RACIN trial). Along with nivolumab and ipilimumab, donors received aspirin, low-dose cyclophosphamide and low-dose radiotherapy. Those who qualified had advanced solid tumors (lacking tumor-infiltrating lymphocytes). Covering alpha and beta chains, TRAV- and TRBV-specific primers were used for the first-strand cDNA. The authors ran 15 to 20 PCR cycles to amplify TCRs with a constant-region primer and V-primer adapter. In vitro transcription amplified the mRNA that had been isolated. TCRdb re-called the reads through MiXCR, storing one row per CDR3 protein. The table records 35,000 to 45,000 distinct CDR3 sequences, approximately 26% of them present only once.

This clonotype has ten or more counts. The gene calls are TRBV28 and TRBJ1-1, with 8 positions matching TRBD1. The source material was PBMCs, sampled after low-dose radiotherapy plus immunotherapy. The receptor's source is a male donor with prostate cancer. CDR3 protein: CASSVPGQVYTEAFF. CDR3 nucleotide sequence: TGTGCCAGCAGTGTCCCGGGACAGGTTTACACTGAAGCTTTCTTT. Full variable domain (outside the CDR3, taken from reference TRBV28 and TRBJ1-1): DVKVTQSSRYLVKRTGEKVFLECVQDMDHENMFWYRQDPGLGLRLIYFSYDVKMKEKGDIPEGYSVSREKKERFSLILESASTNQTSMYLCASSVPGQVYTEAFFGQGTRLTVV.